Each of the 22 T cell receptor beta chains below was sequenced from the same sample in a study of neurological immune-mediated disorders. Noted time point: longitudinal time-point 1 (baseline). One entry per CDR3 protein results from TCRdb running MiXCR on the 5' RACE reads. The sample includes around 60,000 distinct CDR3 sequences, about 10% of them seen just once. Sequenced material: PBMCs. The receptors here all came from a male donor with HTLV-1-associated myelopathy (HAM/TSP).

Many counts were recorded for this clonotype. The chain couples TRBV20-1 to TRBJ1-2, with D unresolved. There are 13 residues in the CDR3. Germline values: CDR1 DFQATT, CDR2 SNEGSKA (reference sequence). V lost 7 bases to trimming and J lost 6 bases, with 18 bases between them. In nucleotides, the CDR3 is TGCAGTGTCCTCGGACCGAGTCAAAATGGCTACACCTTC. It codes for CSVLGPSQNGYTF.

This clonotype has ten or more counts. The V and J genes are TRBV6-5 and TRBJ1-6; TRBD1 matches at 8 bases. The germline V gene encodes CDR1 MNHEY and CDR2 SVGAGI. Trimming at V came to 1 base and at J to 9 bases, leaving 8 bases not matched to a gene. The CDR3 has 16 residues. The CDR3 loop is CASSYWRTGMASPLHF. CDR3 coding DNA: TGTGCCAGCAGTTACTGGCGGACAGGGATGGCTTCACCCCTCCACTTT.

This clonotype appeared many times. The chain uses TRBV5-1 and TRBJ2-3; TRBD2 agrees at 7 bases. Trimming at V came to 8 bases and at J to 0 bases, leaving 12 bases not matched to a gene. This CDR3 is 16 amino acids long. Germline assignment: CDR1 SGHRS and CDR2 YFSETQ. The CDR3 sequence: CASRTSLAPSTDTQYF. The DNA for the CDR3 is TGCGCCAGTAGAACCTCACTAGCGCCGAGCACAGATACGCAGTATTTT.

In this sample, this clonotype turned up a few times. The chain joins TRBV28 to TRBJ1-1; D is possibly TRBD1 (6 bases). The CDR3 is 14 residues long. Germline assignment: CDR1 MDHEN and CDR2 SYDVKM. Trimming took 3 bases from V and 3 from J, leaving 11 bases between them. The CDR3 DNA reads TGTGCCAGCAGTTTGATGCAGGGGCACACTGAAGCTTTCTTT. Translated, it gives CASSLMQGHTEAFF.

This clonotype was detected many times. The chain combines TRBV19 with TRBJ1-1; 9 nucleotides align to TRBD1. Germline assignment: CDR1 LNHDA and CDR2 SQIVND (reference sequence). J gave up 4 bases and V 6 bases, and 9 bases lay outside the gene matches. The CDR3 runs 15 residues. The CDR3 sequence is CASRDQDRGGTEAFF. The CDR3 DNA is TGTGCCAGTAGGGACCAGGACAGGGGTGGCACTGAAGCTTTCTTT. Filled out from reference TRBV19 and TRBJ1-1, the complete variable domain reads DGGITQSPKYLFRKEGQNVTLSCEQNLNHDAMYWYRQDPGQGLRLIYYSQIVNDFQKGDIAEGYSVSREKKESFPLTVTSAQKNPTAFYLCASRDQDRGGTEAFFGQGTRLTVV.

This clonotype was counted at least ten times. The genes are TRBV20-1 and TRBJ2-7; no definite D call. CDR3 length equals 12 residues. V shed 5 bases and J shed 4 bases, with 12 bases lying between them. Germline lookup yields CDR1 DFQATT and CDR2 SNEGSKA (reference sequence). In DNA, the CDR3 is TGCAGTGCTCGGACCGTCGTATACGAGCAGTACTTC. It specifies CSARTVVYEQYF.

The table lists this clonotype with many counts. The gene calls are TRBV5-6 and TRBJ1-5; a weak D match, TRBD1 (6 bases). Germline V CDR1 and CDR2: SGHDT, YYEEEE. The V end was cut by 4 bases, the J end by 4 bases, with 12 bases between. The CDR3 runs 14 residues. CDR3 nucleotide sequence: TGTGCCAGCAGCCGAGGAGGACAGAATCAGCCCCAGCATTTT. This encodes CASSRGGQNQPQHF.

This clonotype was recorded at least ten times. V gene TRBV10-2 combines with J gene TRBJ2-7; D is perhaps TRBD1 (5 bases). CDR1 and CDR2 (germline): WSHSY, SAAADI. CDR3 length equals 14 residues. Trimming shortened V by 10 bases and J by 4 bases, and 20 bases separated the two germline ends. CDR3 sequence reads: CATYPGKSYYEQYF. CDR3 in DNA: TGCGCCACCTACCCAGGGAAGAGTTATTACGAGCAGTACTTC.

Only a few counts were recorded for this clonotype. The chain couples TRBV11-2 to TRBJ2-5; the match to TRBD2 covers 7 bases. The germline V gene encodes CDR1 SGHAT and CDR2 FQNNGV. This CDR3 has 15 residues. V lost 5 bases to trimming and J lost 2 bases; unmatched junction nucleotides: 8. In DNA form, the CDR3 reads TGTGCCAGCAGCCCCGGGGGGACGAGACAAGAGACCCAGTACTTC. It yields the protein CASSPGGTRQETQYF.

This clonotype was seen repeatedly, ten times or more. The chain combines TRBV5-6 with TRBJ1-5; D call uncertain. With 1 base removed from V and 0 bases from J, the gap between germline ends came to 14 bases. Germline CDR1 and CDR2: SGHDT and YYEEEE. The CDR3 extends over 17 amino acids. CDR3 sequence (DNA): TGTGCCAGCAGCTTGTCGGGTCAGAGACATAGCAATCAGCCCCAGCATTTT. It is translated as CASSLSGQRHSNQPQHF.

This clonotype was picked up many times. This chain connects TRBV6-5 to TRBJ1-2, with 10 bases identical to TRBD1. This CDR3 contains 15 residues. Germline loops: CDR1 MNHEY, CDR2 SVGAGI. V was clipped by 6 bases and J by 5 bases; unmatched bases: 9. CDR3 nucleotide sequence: TGTGCCAGCAGCCCCCCCGGGACAGGGGTTTATGGCTACACCTTC. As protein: CASSPPGTGVYGYTF.

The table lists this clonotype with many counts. In nucleotides, the CDR3 is TGCAGTGCTAGAGATTGGGGTAGCGGGGACCTCTCCTACGAGCAGTACTTC. Translation gives CSARDWGSGDLSYEQYF. V is TRBV20-1 and J is TRBJ2-7, with 8 bases lining up with TRBD2. This CDR3 has 17 residues. The germline gives CDR1 DFQATT, CDR2 SNEGSKA (reference sequence). With V trimmed by 0 bases and J by 0 bases, 10 bases remained unmatched.

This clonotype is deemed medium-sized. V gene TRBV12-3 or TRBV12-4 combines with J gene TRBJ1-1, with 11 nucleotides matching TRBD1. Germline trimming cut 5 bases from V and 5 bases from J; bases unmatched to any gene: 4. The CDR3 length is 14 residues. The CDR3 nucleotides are TGTGCCAGCAGTACGGGACAGGGGGGGACTGAAGCTTTCTTT. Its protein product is CASSTGQGGTEAFF.

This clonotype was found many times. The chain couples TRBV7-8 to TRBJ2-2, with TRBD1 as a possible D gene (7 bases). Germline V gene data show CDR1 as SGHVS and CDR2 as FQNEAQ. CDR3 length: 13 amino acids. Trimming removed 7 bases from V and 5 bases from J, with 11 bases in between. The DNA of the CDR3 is TGTGCCAGCACCCAGGGGGGAACCGGGGAGCTGTTTTTT. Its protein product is CASTQGGTGELFF.

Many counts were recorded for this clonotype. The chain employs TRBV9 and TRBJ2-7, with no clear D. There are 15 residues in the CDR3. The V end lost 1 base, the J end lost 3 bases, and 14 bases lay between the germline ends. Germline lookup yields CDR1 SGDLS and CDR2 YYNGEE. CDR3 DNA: TGTGCCAGCAGCGTAACCCCCTCGGCAGACTACGAGCAGTACTTC. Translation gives CASSVTPSADYEQYF.

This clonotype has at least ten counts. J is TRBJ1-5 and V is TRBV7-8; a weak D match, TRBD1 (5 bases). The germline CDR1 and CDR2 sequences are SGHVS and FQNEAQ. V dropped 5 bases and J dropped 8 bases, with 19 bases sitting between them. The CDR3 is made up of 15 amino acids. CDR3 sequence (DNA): TGTGCCAGCAGCCCCGGAGAAGGGGCATGGAAGCCCCAGCATTTT. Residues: CASSPGEGAWKPQHF.

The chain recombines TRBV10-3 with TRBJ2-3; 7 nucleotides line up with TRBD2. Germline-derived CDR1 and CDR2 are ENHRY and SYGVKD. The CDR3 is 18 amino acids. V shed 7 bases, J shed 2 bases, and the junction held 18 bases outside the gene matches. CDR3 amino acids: CAIMSGRGVGAFTDTQYF. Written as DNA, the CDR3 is TGTGCCATCATGTCGGGGAGGGGTGTGGGAGCCTTCACAGATACGCAGTATTTT.

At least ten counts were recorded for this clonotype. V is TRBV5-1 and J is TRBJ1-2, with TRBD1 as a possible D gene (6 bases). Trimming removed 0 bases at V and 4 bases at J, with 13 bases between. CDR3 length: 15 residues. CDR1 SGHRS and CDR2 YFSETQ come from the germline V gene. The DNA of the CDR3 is TGCGCCAGCAGCTTGGACGGACAGCCTTTCTATGGCTACACCTTC. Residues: CASSLDGQPFYGYTF.

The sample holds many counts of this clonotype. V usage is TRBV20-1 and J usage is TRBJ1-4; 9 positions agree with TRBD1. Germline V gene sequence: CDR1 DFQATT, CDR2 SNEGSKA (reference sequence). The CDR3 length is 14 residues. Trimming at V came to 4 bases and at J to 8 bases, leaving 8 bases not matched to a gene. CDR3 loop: CSATPGQGREKLFF. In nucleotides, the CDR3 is TGCAGTGCTACACCGGGACAGGGAAGAGAAAAACTGTTTTTT.

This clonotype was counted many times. The CDR3 loop reads CASSAPHEKLFF. CDR3 DNA: TGTGCCAGCAGTGCCCCCCATGAAAAACTGTTTTTT. The chain carries TRBV25-1 and TRBJ1-4; D not certain. The CDR3 has 12 residues. Germline V gene lookup returns CDR1 MGHDK and CDR2 SYGVNS. The V end lost 4 bases, the J end lost 6 bases, and 6 bases lay between the germline ends.

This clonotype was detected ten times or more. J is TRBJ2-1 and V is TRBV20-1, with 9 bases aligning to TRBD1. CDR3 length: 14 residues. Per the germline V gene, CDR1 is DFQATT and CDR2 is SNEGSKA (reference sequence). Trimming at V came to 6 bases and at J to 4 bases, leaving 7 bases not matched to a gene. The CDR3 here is CSARTGVPYNEQFF. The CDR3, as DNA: TGCAGTGCCAGGACAGGGGTACCATACAATGAGCAGTTCTTC.

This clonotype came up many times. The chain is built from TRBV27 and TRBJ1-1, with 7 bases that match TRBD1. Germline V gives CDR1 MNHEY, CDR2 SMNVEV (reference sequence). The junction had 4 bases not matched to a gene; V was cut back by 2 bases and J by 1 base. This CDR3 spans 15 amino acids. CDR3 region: CASSLLGGPNTEAFF. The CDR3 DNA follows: TGTGCCAGCAGTTTACTAGGGGGCCCGAACACTGAAGCTTTCTTT.